This TCR beta chain appears in the sequencing data of a study of identical twins (dated by TCRdb to 2015 to 2016). Some background on the complete study: To test whether fetal clonotypes persist, the study used deep sequencing on TCR alpha and beta repertoires from monozygotic twins, unrelated adults of various ages, and cord blood. To rule out contamination, replicate twin experiments were performed at different times with different library preparation protocols.

Only healthy Caucasian donors were included. Three pairs of female monozygotic twins, all aged about 18 to 30 years, were included in the twin cohort. The RNA used for TCR libraries was isolated from peripheral blood mononuclear cells. The CDR3 contains 11 residues, cysteine and phenylalanine counted. Only the CDR3 region is kept as DNA, spanning 33 bases read in frame from base 1. Trimming costs V 6 bases and J 3 bases, and their ends lie 6 bases apart. The germline V gene encodes CDR1 MNHNS and CDR2 SASEGT. On this clonotype: It lacks a known antigen. No base qualities exist here, and no much larger clone lies one base off it.

Receptor amplification or capture employed 5' RACE. Sequencing instrument: Illumina HiSeq 2000. Template switching added a universal primer binding site, and the final cDNA carried a unique molecular identifier that allowed TCR cDNA molecules to be counted accurately. Specific primers in the conserved constant-segment region were used to synthesize first-strand cDNA for the TCR alpha and beta chains. To control for contamination, every cDNA library was double barcoded, receiving both a SMART-Mk sample barcode and Illumina barcodes. Two successive PCR steps introduced TruSeq adapter sequences along with Illumina sample barcodes. Sequencing of the TCR alpha and beta cDNA libraries was done on the Illumina HiSeq platform using custom primers. The authors' pipeline ran thus. MiGEC processed the raw reads to extract unique molecular identifiers, while MiXCR was used to determine the CDR3 positions. Recombination models were inferred per individual with the repgenHMM and IGoR tools using an EM algorithm. The analysis of shared clonotypes was done with the tcR package in R, with sharing normalized by the product of cloneset sizes. To study raw recombination free of thymic and clonal selection effects, out-of-frame nonproductive sequences were analyzed. Clones were called with MiXCR by TCRdb after fastp trimmed the public reads at Q25, and only in-frame beta chains were retained. One record per CDR3 amino acid sequence lists the most common genes and DNA. In this record, the V and J calls reflect TCRdb's handling and not the investigators' own analysis. Here the sample has some 690,000 distinct CDR3 sequences; over 20% occur a single time. 4% to 5.5% of the sample goes to the ten largest clones.

The paper's findings and limits, for the study overall: Invariant T cells such as MAIT and iNKT could partly confound zero-insertion analyses, though diverse VJ usage argued against this for most clonotypes. Conclusions relied on cross-sectional statistical analysis, since the same donors could not be followed over many years. Fewer insertions were carried by abundant cord blood beta clonotypes, a similar but weaker trend appeared in young adult naive repertoires, and no such trend appeared in memory repertoires. The excess sharing between twins in beta out-of-frame sequences was weaker because fewer shared sequences reduced the signal-to-noise ratio. Out-of-frame TCR alpha sharing in monozygotic twins was systematically underestimated by recombination models, whereas sharing between unrelated individuals was in agreement with the recombination models. Compared with coincidental sharing between unrelated individuals, out-of-frame TCR alpha sequences shared between twins had an excess of sequences with low generation probability.

The same data also went into a second study, on T cells expressing NK-cell markers. The second study reports: TCR beta-chain repertoires were profiled in sorted CD3+CD56+NKG2C+, CD3+CD56+NKG2C- and CD3+CD56-NKG2C+ T-cell subsets from several donors. Of the eight sequenced donors, seven were found to be HCMV-seropositive and one was found to be HCMV-seronegative. To restrict sorting to alphabetaTCR-expressing T cells, an anti-gammadeltaTCR antibody was added in several experiments. In a handful of donors, the dominant CD3+CD56+NKG2C+ clonotypes were found to rank among the top 10 CD8+ clonotypes and to make up roughly 1.0-8% of CD8+ T cells. Those dominant clonotypes were again the most abundant among CD3+CD56-NKG2C+ cells in several donors, at about 25-65%. It remained unclear whether the expanded NKG2C-expressing T cell clones were specific for HCMV antigens. All eight donors whose samples were sequenced were randomly selected healthy volunteers, three of them men and five women. A commercial ELISA kit detecting HCMV-specific IgG in serum was used to determine HCMV serostatus. Bulk peripheral blood T-cell repertoires were additionally sequenced from unsorted PBMC for over five donors. MIGEC handled demultiplexing of the reads and grouping by UMI, while MiTCR was used to assemble and quantify clonotypes. To exclude erroneous sequences, any TCR cDNA sequence not supported by at least two reads was discarded. Downstream repertoire analysis used the tcR package, and clonotypes were matched across fractions by CDR3 nucleotide sequence plus V segment. VDJmatch was used to annotate antigen specificity against VDJdb, with one amino acid substitution in CDR3 permitted.

The sequenced sample was PBMCs. This chain joins TRBV6-1 to TRBJ2-7, with the D gene call left open. This receptor was obtained from a woman between 18 and 29 years old in good health. The CDR3: CASRERYEQYF. The nucleotides are TGTGCCAGCAGGGAGCGCTACGAGCAGTACTTC.